This T cell receptor beta chain was sequenced in a study of T cells in Graves' hyperthyroidism and ophthalmopathy. Findings of the study overall: With a median lead of roughly 6.8 months before onset, the model predicted ophthalmopathy. Most expanded thyroid clonotypes above 0.001 also appeared in blood. Ophthalmopathy was separated from stable hyperthyroidism by a 13 V-J model.

This CDR3 is built from 14 residues. Germline assignment: CDR1 MDHEN and CDR2 SYDVKM. The V and J ends lost 7 bases and 2 bases, in that order; junction bases with no gene match: 4. The investigators amplified TCR beta CDR3 regions from RNA transcripts. A first-round RT-PCR of the TCR CDR3 used the HTBI primer set. TCRdb recomputed calls from the multiplex PCR reads with MiXCR, one row per CDR3 protein. The table includes 600,000 to 900,000 distinct CDR3 sequences, over 15% detected once. Points on this clonotype: Its antigen is unidentified.

Stable hyperthyroidism: no ophthalmopathy progression over 18 months of follow-up. The chain joins TRBV28 to TRBJ2-7; 11 bases are shared with TRBD2. The sequenced sample was blood. This receptor was taken from a man between 18 and 35 years old with Graves' hyperthyroidism. As DNA, the CDR3 is TGTGCCAGCATTCTGACTAGCGGGACCTACGAGCAGTACTTC. It is translated as CASILTSGTYEQYF.